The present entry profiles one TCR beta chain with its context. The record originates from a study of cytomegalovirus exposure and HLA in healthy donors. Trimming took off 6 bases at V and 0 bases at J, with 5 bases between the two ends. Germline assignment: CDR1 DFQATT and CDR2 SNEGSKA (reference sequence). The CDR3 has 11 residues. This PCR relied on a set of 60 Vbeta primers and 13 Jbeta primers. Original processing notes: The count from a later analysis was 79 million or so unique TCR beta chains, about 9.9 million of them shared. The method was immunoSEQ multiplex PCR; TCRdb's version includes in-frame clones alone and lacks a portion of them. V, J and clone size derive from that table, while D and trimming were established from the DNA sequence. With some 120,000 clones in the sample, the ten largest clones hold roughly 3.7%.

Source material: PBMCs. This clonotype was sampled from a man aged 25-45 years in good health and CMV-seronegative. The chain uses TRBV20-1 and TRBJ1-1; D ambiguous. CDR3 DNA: TGCAGTGCCCCTCTGAACACTGAAGCTTTCTTT. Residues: CSAPLNTEAFF.